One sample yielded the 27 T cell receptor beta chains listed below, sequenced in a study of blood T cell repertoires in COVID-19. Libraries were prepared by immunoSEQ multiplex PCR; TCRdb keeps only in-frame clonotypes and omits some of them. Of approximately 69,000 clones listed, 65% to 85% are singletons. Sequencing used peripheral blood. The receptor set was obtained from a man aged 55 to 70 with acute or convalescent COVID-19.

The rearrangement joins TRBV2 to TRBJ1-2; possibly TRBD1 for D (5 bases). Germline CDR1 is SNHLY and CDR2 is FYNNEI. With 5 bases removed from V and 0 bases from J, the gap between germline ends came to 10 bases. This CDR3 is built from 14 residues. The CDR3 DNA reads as TGTGCCAGCAGTCGGGACTTATCTAACTATGGCTACACCTTC. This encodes CASSRDLSNYGYTF.

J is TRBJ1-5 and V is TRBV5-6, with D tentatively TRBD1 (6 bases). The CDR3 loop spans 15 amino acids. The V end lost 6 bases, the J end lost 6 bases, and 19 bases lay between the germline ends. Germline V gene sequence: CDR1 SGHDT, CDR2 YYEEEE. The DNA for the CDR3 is TGTGCCAGCACCTTAATGACAGGAGCTGGTCAGCCCCAGCATTTT. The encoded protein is CASTLMTGAGQPQHF.

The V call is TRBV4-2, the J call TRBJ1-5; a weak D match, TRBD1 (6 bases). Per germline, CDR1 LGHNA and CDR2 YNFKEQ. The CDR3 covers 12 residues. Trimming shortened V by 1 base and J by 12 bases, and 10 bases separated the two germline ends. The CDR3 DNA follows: TGTGCCAGCAGCCAAGGGGAGGGGGTCCAGCATTTT. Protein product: CASSQGEGVQHF.

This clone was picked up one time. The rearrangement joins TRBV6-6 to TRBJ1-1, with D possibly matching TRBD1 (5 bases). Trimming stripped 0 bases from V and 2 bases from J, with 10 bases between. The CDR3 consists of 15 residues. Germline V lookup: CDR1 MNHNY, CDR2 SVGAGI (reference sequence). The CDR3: CASSYSRQTNTEAFF. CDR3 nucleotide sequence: TGTGCCAGCAGTTACTCGAGACAGACAAACACTGAAGCTTTCTTT.

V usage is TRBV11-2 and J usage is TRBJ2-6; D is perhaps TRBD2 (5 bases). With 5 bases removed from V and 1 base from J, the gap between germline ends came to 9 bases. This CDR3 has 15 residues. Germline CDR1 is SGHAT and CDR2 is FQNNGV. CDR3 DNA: TGTGCCAGCAGCGTCGAGGGATCTGGGGCCAACGTCCTGACTTTC. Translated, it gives CASSVEGSGANVLTF.

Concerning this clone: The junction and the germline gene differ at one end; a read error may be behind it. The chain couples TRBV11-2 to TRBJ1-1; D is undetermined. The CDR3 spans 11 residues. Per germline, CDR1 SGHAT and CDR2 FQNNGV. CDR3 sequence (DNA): TGTGCCAGCAGCTTAGATGTCCGGAGGGACTTT. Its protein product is CASSLDVRRDF.

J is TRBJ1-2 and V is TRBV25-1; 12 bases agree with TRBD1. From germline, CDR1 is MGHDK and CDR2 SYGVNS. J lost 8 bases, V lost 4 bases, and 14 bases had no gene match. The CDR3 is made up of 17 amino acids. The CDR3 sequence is CASSGPGTGGLLEGYTF. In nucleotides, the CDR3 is TGTGCCAGCAGTGGTCCTGGGACAGGGGGCCTTCTCGAGGGCTACACCTTC.

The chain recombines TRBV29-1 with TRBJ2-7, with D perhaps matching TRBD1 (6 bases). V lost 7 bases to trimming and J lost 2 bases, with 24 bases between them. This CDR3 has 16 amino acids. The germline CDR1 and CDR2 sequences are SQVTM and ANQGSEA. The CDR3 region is CSAMKRTTGQAYEQYF. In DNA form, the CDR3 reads TGCAGCGCTATGAAGAGAACAACAGGGCAAGCCTACGAGCAGTACTTC.

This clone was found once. CDR3 amino acids: CASSSRTEAFF. The CDR3 region has the DNA TGTGCCAGCAGTTCGAGGACTGAAGCTTTCTTT. The chain combines TRBV27 with TRBJ1-1, with D unclear. Looked up from germline, CDR1 is MNHEY and CDR2 is SMNVEV (reference sequence). V lost 4 bases and J lost 5, with 5 bases in between. The CDR3 is 11 amino acids.

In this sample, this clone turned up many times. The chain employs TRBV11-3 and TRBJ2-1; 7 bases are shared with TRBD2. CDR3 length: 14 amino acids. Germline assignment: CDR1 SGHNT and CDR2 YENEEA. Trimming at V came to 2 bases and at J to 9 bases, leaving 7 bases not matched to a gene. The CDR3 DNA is TGTGCCAGCAGCTTAAAGGCTAGCGGTGGTGAGCAGTTCTTC. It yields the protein CASSLKASGGEQFF.

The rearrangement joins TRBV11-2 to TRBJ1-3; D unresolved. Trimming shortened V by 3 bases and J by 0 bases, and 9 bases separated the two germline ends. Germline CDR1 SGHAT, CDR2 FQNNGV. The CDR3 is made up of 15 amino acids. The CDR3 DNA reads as TGTGCCAGCAGCTTCCGACACATCTCTGGAAACACCATATATTTT. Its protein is CASSFRHISGNTIYF.

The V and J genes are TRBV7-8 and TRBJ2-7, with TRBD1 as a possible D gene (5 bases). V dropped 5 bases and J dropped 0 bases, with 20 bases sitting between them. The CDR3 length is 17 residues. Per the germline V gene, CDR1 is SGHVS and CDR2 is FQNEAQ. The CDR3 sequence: CASSPPVQGRNSYEQYF. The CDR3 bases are TGTGCCAGCAGCCCCCCGGTCCAGGGTAGAAACTCCTACGAGCAGTACTTC.

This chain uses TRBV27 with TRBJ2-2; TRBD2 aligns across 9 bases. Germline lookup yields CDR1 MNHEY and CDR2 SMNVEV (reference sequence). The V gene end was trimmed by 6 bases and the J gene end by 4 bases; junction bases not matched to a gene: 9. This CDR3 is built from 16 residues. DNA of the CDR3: TGTGCCAGCAGGAGTTTCCTAGCGGGGTTCACCGGGGAGCTGTTTTTT. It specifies CASRSFLAGFTGELFF.

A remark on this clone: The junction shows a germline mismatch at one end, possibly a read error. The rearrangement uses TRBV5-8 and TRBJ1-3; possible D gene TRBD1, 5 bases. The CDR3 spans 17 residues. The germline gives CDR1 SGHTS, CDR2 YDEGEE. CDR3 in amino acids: CASSLIGVTLSGKTIYF. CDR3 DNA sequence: TGTGCCAGCAGCTTGATAGGGGTCACCCTCTCTGGAAAGACCATATATTTT. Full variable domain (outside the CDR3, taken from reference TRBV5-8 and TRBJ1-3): EAGVTQSPTHLIKTRGQQATLRCSPISGHTSVYWYQQALGLGLQFLLWYDEGEERNRGNFPPRFSGRQFPNYSSELNVNALELEDSALYLCASSLIGVTLSGKTIYFGEGSWLTVV.

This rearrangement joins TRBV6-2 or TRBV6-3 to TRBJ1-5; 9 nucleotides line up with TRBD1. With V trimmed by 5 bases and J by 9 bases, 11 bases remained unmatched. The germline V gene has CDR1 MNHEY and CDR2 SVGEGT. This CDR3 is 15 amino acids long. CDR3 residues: CASSTGTGLGRPQHF. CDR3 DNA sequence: TGTGCCAGCAGTACCGGGACAGGGTTAGGTAGGCCCCAGCATTTT.

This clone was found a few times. CDR3 in amino acids: CASSQRQENQPQHF. The CDR3 region has the DNA TGCGCCAGCAGCCAGAGACAGGAGAATCAGCCCCAGCATTTT. The chain uses TRBV4-1 and TRBJ1-5, with D maybe TRBD1 (6 bases). The germline gives CDR1 MGHRA, CDR2 YSYEKL. There are 14 residues in the CDR3. V was cut by 3 bases and J by 4 bases, with 10 bases left in between.

DNA of the CDR3: TGTGCCATCTCACGGGGGGGCGGGAGTGAGCAGTTCTTC. Its protein is CAISRGGGSEQFF. The V gene is TRBV27, the J gene TRBJ2-1, with 8 bases aligning to TRBD2. The V and J ends lost 10 bases and 9 bases, in that order; junction bases with no gene match: 11. Germline values: CDR1 MNHEY, CDR2 SMNVEV (reference sequence). The CDR3 totals 13 residues.

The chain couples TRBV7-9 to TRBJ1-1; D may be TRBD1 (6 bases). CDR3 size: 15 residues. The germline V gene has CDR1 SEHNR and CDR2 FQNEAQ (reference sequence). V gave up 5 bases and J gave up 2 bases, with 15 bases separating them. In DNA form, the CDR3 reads TGTGCCAGCAGCACTGGACAGCTGGGCAACACTGAAGCTTTCTTT. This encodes CASSTGQLGNTEAFF.

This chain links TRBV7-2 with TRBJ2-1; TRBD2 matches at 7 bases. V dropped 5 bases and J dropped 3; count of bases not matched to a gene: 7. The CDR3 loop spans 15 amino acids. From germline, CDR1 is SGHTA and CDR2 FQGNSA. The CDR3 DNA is TGTGCCAGCAGCCAGTGGAGCGGGAACTACAATGAGCAGTTCTTC. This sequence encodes CASSQWSGNYNEQFF.

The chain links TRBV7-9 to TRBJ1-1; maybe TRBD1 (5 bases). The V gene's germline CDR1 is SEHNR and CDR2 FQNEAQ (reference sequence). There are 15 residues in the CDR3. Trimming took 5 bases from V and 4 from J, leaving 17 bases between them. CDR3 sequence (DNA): TGTGCCAGCAGCCCGCAGGGTGGGGGGGGCACTGAAGCTTTCTTT. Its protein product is CASSPQGGGGTEAFF.

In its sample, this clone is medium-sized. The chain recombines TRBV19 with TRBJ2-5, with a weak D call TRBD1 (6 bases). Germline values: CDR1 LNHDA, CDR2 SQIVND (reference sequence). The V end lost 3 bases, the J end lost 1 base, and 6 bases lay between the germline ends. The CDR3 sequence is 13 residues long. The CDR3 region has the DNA TGTGCCAGTAGTATGGACAGCCAAGAGACCCAGTACTTC. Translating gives CASSMDSQETQYF.

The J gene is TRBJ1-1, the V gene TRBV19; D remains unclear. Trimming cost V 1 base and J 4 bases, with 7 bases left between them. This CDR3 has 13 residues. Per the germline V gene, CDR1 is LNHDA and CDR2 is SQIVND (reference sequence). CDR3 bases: TGTGCCAGTAGTATAGGACTAGGCACTGAAGCTTTCTTT. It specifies CASSIGLGTEAFF.

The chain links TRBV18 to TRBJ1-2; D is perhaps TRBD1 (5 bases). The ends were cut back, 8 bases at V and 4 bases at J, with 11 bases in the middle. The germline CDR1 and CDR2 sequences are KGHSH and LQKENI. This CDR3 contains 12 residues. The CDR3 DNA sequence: TGTGCCAGCCACACCGGGGGCTATGGCTACACCTTC. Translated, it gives CASHTGGYGYTF.

The CDR3, as DNA: TGTGCCAGCAGCTTAGAGGGACACTCCGTCGGCGAGCAGTACTTC. It yields the protein CASSLEGHSVGEQYF. The chain carries TRBV11-2 and TRBJ2-7; tentatively, D is TRBD1 (6 bases). The V end was cut by 0 bases, the J end by 6 bases, with 15 bases between. This CDR3 spans 15 amino acids. Germline V gene data show CDR1 as SGHAT and CDR2 as FQNNGV.

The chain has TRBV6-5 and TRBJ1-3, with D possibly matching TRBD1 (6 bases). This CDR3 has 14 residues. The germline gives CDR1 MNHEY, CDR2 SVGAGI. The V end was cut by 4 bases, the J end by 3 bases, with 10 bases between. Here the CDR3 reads CASSSDSLGNTIYF. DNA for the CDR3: TGTGCCAGCAGTTCGGACAGCCTTGGAAACACCATATATTTT.

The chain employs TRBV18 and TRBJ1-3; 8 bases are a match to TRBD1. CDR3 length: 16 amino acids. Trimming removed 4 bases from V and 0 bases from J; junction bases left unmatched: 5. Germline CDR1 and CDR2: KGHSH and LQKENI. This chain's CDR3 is CASSRAGGRSGNTIYF. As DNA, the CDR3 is TGTGCCAGCTCACGTGCAGGGGGCCGCTCTGGAAACACCATATATTTT.

CDR3 DNA sequence: TGTGCCAGTAGTATCAGGACAGGGGGCCTGAACACTGAAGCTTTCTTT. Its protein product is CASSIRTGGLNTEAFF. The chain combines TRBV19 with TRBJ1-1; 11 positions agree with TRBD1. Per the germline V gene, CDR1 is LNHDA and CDR2 is SQIVND (reference sequence). V was pared by 3 bases and J by 0 bases, with 3 bases of the junction left unmatched. The CDR3 has 16 residues.